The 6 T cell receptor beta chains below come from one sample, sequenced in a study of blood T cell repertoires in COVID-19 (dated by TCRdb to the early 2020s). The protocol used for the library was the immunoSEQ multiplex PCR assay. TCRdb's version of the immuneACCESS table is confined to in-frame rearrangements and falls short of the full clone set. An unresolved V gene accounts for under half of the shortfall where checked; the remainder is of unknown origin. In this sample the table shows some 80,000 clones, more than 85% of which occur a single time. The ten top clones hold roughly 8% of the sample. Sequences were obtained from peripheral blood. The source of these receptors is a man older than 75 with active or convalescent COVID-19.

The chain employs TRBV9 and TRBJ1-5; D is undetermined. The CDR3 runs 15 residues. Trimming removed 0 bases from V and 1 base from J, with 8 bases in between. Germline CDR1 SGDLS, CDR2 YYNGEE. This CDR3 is CASSVDGNSNQPQHF. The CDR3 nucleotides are TGTGCCAGCAGCGTAGACGGGAACAGCAATCAGCCCCAGCATTTT.

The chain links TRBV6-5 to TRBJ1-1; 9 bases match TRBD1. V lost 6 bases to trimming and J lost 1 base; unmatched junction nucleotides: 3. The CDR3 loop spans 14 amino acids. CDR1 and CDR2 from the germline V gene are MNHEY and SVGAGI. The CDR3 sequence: CASSGTGRNTEAFF. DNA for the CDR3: TGTGCCAGCAGCGGGACAGGGAGGAACACTGAAGCTTTCTTT.

The CDR3: CAWSVRGRGLGKLFF. The CDR3 bases are TGTGCCTGGAGTGTAAGAGGCAGGGGGCTTGGGAAACTGTTTTTT. This rearrangement joins TRBV30 to TRBJ1-4; 8 nucleotides match TRBD1. CDR1 is GTSNPN and CDR2 is SVGIG in the germline V gene (reference sequence). There are 15 residues in the CDR3. Trimming removed 0 bases from V and 11 bases from J; junction bases left unmatched: 11.

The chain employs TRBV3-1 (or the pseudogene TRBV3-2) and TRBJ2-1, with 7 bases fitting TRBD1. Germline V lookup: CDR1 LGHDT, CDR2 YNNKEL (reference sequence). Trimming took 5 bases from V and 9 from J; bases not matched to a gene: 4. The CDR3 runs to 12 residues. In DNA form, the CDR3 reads TGTGCCAGCAGCGGACAGGCTCCTGAGCAGTTCTTC. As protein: CASSGQAPEQFF.

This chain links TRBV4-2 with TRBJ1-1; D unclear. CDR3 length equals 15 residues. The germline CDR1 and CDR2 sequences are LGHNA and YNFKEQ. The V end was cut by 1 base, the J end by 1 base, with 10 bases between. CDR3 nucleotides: TGTGCCAGCAGCCAAGTACAGCTAAGGAACACTGAAGCTTTCTTT. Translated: CASSQVQLRNTEAFF.

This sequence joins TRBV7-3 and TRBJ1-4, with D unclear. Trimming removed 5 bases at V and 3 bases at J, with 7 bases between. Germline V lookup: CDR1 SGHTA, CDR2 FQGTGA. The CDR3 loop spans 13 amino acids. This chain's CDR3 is CASSPEANEKLFF. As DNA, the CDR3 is TGTGCCAGCAGCCCCGAGGCTAATGAAAAACTGTTTTTT.